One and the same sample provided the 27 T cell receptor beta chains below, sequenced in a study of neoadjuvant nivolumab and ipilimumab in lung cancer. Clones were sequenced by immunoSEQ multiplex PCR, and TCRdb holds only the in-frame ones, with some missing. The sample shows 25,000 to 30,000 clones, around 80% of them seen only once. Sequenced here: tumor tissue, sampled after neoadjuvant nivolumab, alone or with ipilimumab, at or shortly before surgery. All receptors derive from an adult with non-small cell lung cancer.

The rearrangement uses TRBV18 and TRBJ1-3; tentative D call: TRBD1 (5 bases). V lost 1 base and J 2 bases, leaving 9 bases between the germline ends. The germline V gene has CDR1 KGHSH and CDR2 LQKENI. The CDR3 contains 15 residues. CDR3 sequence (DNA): TGTGCCAGCTCACCACAGGGGTGGGCTGGAAACACCATATATTTT. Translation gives CASSPQGWAGNTIYF.

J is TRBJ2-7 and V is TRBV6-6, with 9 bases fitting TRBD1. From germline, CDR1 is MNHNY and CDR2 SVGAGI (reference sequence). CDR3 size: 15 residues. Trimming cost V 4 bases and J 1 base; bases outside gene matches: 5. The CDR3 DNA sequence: TGTGCCAGCAGTTCAACCGGGACAGGGTCCTACGAGCAGTACTTC. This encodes CASSSTGTGSYEQYF.

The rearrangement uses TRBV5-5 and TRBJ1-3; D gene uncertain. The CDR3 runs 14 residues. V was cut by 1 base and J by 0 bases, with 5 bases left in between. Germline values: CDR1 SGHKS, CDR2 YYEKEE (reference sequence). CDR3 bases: TGTGCCAGCAGCTTGTACGTCTCTGGAAACACCATATATTTT. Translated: CASSLYVSGNTIYF.

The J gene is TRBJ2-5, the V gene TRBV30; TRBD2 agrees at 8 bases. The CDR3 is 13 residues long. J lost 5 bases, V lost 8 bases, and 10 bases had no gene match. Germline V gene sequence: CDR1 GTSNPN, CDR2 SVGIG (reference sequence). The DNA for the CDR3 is TGTGCCCGGGGGGACGCGGGAGGTGAGACCCAGTACTTC. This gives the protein CARGDAGGETQYF.

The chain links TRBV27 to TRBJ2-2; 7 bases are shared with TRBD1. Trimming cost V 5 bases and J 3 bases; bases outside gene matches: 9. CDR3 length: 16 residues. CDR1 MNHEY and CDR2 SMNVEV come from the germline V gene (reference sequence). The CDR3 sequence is CASSGLTGRDTGELFF. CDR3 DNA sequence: TGTGCCAGCAGTGGTTTGACAGGGAGAGACACCGGGGAGCTGTTTTTT.

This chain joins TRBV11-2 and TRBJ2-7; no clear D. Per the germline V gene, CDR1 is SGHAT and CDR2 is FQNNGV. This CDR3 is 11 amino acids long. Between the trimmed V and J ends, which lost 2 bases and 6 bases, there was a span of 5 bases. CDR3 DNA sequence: TGTGCCAGCAGCTTAACCGCCGAGCAGTACTTC. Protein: CASSLTAEQYF.

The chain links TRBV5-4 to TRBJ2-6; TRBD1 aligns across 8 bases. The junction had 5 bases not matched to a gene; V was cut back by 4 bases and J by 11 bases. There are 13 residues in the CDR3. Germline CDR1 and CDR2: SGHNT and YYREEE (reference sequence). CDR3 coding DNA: TGTGCCAGCAGCCCGGACAGGGTTGACGTCCTGACTTTC. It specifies CASSPDRVDVLTF. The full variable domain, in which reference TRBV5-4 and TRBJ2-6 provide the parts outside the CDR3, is ETGVTQSPTHLIKTRGQQVTLRCSSQSGHNTVSWYQQALGQGPQFIFQYYREEENGRGNFPPRFSGLQFPNYSSELNVNALELDDSALYLCASSPDRVDVLTFGAGSRLTVL.

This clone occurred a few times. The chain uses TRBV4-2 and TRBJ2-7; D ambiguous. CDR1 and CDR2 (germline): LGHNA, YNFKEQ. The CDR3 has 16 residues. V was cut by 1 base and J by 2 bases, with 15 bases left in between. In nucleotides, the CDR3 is TGTGCCAGCAGCCAAGTTGGTACCGATAACACCTACGAGCAGTACTTC. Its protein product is CASSQVGTDNTYEQYF.

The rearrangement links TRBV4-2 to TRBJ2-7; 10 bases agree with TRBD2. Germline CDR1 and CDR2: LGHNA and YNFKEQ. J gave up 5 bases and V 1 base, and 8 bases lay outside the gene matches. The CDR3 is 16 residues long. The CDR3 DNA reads TGTGCCAGCAGCCAAGCTGAGCGGGGGGGCCGGGACGAGCAGTACTTC. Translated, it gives CASSQAERGGRDEQYF.

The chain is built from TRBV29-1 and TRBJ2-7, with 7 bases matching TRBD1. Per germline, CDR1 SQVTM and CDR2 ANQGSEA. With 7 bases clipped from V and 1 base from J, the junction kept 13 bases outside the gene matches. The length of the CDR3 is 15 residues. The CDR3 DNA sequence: TGCAGCGCCAAGGGGGCCGCAGGAGCTTCCTACGAGCAGTACTTC. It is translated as CSAKGAAGASYEQYF.

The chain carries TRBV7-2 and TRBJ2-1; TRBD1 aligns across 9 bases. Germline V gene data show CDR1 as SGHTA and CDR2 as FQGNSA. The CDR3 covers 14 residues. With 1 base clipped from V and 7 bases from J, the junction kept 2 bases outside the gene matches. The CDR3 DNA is TGTGCCAGCAGCTTAGACAGGGGGCGGAATGAGCAGTTCTTC. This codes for CASSLDRGRNEQFF. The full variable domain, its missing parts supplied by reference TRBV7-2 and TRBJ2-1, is GAGVSQSPSNKVTEKGKDVELRCDPISGHTALYWYRQSLGQGLEFLIYFQGNSAPDKSGLPSDRFSAERTGGSVSTLTIQRTQQEDSAVYLCASSLDRGRNEQFFGPGTRLTVL.

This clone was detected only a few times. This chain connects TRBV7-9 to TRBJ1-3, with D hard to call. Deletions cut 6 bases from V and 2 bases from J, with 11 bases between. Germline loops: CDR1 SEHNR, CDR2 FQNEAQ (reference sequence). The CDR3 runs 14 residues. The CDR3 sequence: CASSLTETGNTIYF. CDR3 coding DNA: TGTGCCAGCAGTTTGACTGAAACTGGAAACACCATATATTTT.

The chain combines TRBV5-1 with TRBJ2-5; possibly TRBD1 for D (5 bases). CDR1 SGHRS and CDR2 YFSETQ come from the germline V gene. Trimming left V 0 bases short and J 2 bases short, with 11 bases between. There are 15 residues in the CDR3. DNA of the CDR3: TGCGCCAGCAGCTTGGCCTTGGGGCCTCAAGAGACCCAGTACTTC. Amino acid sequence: CASSLALGPQETQYF. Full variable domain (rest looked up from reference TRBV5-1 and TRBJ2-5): KAGVTQTPRYLIKTRGQQVTLSCSPISGHRSVSWYQQTPGQGLQFLFEYFSETQRNKGNFPGRFSGRQFSNSRSEMNVSTLELGDSALYLCASSLALGPQETQYFGPGTRLLVL.

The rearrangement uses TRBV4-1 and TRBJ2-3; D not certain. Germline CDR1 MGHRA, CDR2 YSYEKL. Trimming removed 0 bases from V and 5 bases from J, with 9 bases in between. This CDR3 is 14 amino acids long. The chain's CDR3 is CASSQEQMGDTQYF. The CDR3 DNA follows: TGCGCCAGCAGCCAAGAACAGATGGGAGATACGCAGTATTTT.

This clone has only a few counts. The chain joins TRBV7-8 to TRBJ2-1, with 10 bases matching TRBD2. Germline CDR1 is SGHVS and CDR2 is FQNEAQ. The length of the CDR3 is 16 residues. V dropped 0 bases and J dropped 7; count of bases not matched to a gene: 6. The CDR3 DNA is TGTGCCAGCAGCTTAGCGGGGACTAGCGTGCGGAATGAGCAGTTCTTC. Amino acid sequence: CASSLAGTSVRNEQFF. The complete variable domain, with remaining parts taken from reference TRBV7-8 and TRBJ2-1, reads GAGVSQSPRYKVAKRGQDVALRCDPISGHVSLFWYQQALGQGPEFLTYFQNEAQLDKSGLPSDRFFAERPEGSVSTLKIQRTQQEDSAVYLCASSLAGTSVRNEQFFGPGTRLTVL.

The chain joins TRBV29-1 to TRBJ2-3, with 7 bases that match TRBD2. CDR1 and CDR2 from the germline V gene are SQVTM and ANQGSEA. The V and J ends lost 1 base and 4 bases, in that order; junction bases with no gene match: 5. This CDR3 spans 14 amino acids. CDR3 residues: CSVEGGREADTQYF. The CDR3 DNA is TGCAGCGTTGAAGGGGGGAGGGAAGCAGATACGCAGTATTTT.

In DNA form, the CDR3 reads TGCGCCAGCAGCCAAGACAGGGGGACGACCTACGAGCAGTACTTC. Amino acids: CASSQDRGTTYEQYF. The chain is built from TRBV4-3 and TRBJ2-7, with 7 bases aligning to TRBD1. The CDR3 spans 15 residues. Germline assignment: CDR1 LGHNA and CDR2 YSLEER. Trimming at V came to 0 bases and at J to 2 bases, leaving 4 bases not matched to a gene.

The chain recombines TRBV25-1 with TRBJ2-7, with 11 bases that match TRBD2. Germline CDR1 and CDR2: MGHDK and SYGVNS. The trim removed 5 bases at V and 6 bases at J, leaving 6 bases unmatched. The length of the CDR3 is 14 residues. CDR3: CASSFSGGAFEQYF. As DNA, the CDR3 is TGTGCCAGCAGTTTTAGCGGGGGGGCTTTCGAGCAGTACTTC.

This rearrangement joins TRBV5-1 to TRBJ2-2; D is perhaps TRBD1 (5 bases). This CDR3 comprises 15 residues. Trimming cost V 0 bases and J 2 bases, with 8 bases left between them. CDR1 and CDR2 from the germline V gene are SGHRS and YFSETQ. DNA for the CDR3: TGCGCCAGCAGCTTGGGCAGGGCAAACACCGGGGAGCTGTTTTTT. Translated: CASSLGRANTGELFF.

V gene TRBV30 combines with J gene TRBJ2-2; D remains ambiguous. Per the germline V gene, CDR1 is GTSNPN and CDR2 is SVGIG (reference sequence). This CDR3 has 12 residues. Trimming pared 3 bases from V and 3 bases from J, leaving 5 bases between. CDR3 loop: CAWRDYTGELFF. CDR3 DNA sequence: TGTGCCTGGAGAGATTACACCGGGGAGCTGTTTTTT.

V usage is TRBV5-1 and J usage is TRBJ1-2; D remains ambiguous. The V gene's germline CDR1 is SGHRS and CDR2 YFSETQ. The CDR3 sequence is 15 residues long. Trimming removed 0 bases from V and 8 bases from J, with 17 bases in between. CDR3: CASSLAEAVQRGYTF. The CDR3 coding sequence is TGCGCCAGCAGCTTGGCCGAGGCCGTCCAACGAGGCTACACCTTC.

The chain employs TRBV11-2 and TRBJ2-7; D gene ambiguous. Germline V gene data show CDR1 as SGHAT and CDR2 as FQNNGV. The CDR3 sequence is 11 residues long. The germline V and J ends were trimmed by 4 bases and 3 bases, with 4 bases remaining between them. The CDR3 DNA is TGTGCCAGCAGCTCAAGCTACGAGCAGTACTTC. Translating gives CASSSSYEQYF.

The DNA for the CDR3 is TGTGCCACCGGGCTTCAGGTCGCGCCGTACGAAAAACTGTTTTTT. Translating gives CATGLQVAPYEKLFF. The chain uses TRBV15 and TRBJ1-4; D is uncertain. The CDR3 length is 15 residues. V lost 8 bases to trimming and J lost 8 bases, with 21 bases between them. In germline, CDR1 is LNHNV, CDR2 YYDKDF (reference sequence).

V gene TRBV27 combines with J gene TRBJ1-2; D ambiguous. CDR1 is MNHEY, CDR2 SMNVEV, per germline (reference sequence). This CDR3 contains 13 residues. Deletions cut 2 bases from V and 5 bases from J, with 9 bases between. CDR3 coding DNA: TGTGCCAGCAGTTTAGGGCCTACATATGGCTACACCTTC. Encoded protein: CASSLGPTYGYTF.

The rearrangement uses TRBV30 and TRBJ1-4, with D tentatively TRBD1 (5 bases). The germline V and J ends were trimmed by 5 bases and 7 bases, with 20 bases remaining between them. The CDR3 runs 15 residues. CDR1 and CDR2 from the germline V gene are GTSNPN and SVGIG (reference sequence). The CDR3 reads CAWGSPGTSSEKLFF. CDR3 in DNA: TGTGCCTGGGGCTCCCCCGGGACCTCAAGTGAAAAACTGTTTTTT.

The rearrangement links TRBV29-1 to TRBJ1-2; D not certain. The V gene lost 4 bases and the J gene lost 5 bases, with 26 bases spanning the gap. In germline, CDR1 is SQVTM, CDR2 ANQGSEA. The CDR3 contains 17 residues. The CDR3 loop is CSVGVGAPGDPSYGYTF. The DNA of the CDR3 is TGCAGCGTTGGGGTGGGAGCCCCGGGAGACCCCTCGTATGGCTACACCTTC.

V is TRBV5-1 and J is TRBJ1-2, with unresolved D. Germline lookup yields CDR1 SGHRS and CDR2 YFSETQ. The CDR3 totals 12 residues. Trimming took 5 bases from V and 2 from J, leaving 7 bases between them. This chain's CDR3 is CASSTGNYGYTF. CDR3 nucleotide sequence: TGCGCCAGCAGTACCGGGAACTATGGCTACACCTTC.